This T cell receptor (beta chain) was observed in a study of cytomegalovirus exposure and HLA in healthy donors. Study observations and caveats: TCR beta V segments were, for the most part, productive about 87% or about 30% of the time in an earlier analysis. Specificity of three CMV-associated chains for CMV antigens was verified in vitro.

On this clone: No antigen is known for it.

This CDR3 region has 15 residues. CDR1 is MDHEN and CDR2 is SYDVKM in the germline V gene. The germline V and J ends were trimmed by 3 bases and 6 bases, with 15 bases remaining between them. Primers included in the PCR were 60 Vbeta and 13 Jbeta primers. Using immunoSEQ multiplex PCR, the repertoire was profiled, and TCRdb retains in-frame clones only, with some absent. Of some 180,000 clones in the sample, 77% were seen once. The sample taken for sequencing was PBMCs. The genes are TRBV28 and TRBJ1-5; D might be TRBD1 (5 bases). The sequence derives from a woman in her sixties in good health and CMV-seropositive. CDR3 DNA: TGTGCCAGCAGTTTCCGGCAGGGATATGGTCAGCCCCAGCATTTT. It translates to CASSFRQGYGQPQHF. Drawing the rest from reference TRBV28 and TRBJ1-5, the complete variable domain is DVKVTQSSRYLVKRTGEKVFLECVQDMDHENMFWYRQDPGLGLRLIYFSYDVKMKEKGDIPEGYSVSREKKERFSLILESASTNQTSMYLCASSFRQGYGQPQHFGDGTRLSIL.